A single sample is the source of the 7 T cell receptor beta chains below, sequenced in a study of T-cell reconstitution after alpha-beta-depleted transplantation in children. Molecular barcoding with unique molecular identifiers was used for the TCRbeta library. TCRdb fed the PCR reads into MiXCR, producing one record per CDR3 protein. The sample holds about 980,000 distinct CDR3 sequences, about 26% seen once. Sample: PBMCs, mostly from graft donor cells, taken 360 days after TCRalphabeta/CD19-depleted stem cell transplant. The receptors were gathered from a boy younger than two who had a stem cell transplant for SCID, so the T cells may come from the graft donor.

This clonotype was counted between two and nine times. The chain employs TRBV27 and TRBJ2-1; D call uncertain. The CDR3 has 14 residues. The germline V gene encodes CDR1 MNHEY and CDR2 SMNVEV (reference sequence). Trimming shortened V by 7 bases and J by 0 bases, and 10 bases separated the two germline ends. The CDR3 reads CASKGESSYNEQFF. The DNA of the CDR3 is TGTGCCAGCAAGGGCGAAAGCTCCTACAATGAGCAGTTCTTC.

This chain joins TRBV20-1 and TRBJ2-1; TRBD2 agrees at 13 bases. The germline V gene has CDR1 DFQATT and CDR2 SNEGSKA (reference sequence). Losses at the gene ends were 5 bases for V and 7 bases for J; bases not matched to a gene: 8. The CDR3 is 15 amino acids. The CDR3, as DNA: TGCAGTGCTTTTACTAGCGGGGGGGGAAGAAATGAGCAGTTCTTC. This translates into CSAFTSGGGRNEQFF.

This clonotype was found a few times. This chain links TRBV20-1 with TRBJ1-1; maybe TRBD1 (5 bases). The CDR3 contains 13 residues. Trimming stripped 3 bases from V and 1 base from J, with 9 bases between. Germline V gene data show CDR1 as DFQATT and CDR2 as SNEGSKA (reference sequence). The CDR3 here is CSASLRGNTEAFF. CDR3 coding DNA: TGCAGTGCTAGCTTGAGGGGGAACACTGAAGCTTTCTTT.

The V gene is TRBV15, the J gene TRBJ2-2; TRBD1 might be the D (7 bases). CDR3 length equals 16 residues. Germline V gene lookup returns CDR1 LNHNV and CDR2 YYDKDF (reference sequence). V was pared by 0 bases and J by 5 bases, with 13 bases between. CDR3 loop: CATSRDRRGETGELFF. DNA of the CDR3: TGTGCCACCAGCAGAGATCGCAGGGGGGAAACCGGGGAGCTGTTTTTT. Supplemented by reference TRBV15 and TRBJ2-2, the full variable domain reads DAMVIQNPRYQVTQFGKPVTLSCSQTLNHNVMYWYQQKSSQAPKLLFHYYDKDFNNEADTPDNFQSRRPNTSFCFLDIRSPGLGDTAMYLCATSRDRRGETGELFFGEGSRLTVL.

This clonotype was seen a few times. The chain recombines TRBV4-2 with TRBJ2-1; D tentatively reads TRBD1 or TRBD2 (5 bases each). The germline V and J ends were trimmed by 5 bases and 4 bases, with 15 bases remaining between them. The CDR3 consists of 15 residues. CDR1 LGHNA and CDR2 YNFKEQ come from the germline V gene. The CDR3 DNA reads TGTGCCAGCAGCAAGGACGGGGACGTATACAATGAGCAGTTCTTC. It is translated as CASSKDGDVYNEQFF.

This clonotype came up a few times. This chain joins TRBV5-1 and TRBJ2-5, with D possibly being TRBD2 (6 bases). The CDR3 loop spans 15 amino acids. V was clipped by 0 bases and J by 2 bases, with 11 bases between them. The germline CDR1 and CDR2 sequences are SGHRS and YFSETQ. For the CDR3, the DNA is TGCGCCAGCAGCTTGGGATTGCGGGAACAAGAGACCCAGTACTTC. Encoded protein: CASSLGLREQETQYF. Supplemented by reference TRBV5-1 and TRBJ2-5, the full variable domain reads KAGVTQTPRYLIKTRGQQVTLSCSPISGHRSVSWYQQTPGQGLQFLFEYFSETQRNKGNFPGRFSGRQFSNSRSEMNVSTLELGDSALYLCASSLGLREQETQYFGPGTRLLVL.

This clonotype was observed many times. This chain uses TRBV6-5 with TRBJ2-2, with a tentative D call TRBD1 (5 bases). The CDR3 contains 15 residues. Germline V lookup: CDR1 MNHEY, CDR2 SVGAGI. The V gene lost 0 bases and the J gene lost 4 bases, with 9 bases spanning the gap. The CDR3, as DNA: TGTGCCAGCAGTTACTCGAGACAGACCACCGGGGAGCTGTTTTTT. Amino acids: CASSYSRQTTGELFF.